These T cell receptor beta chains were read from a single sample in a study of shared clonotypes between healthy human individuals. The data were produced by immunoSEQ multiplex PCR, yet TCRdb's version contains in-frame clones alone and is incomplete. The table lists 2 million to 2.5 million clones, over 85% of them singletons. Sequenced sample: naive CD4+ T cells from PBMCs. These receptors originate from a man younger than 30 in good health. Some clones in this sample may be carry-over from other donors' samples. Each CDR3 is given with its conserved first and last residue. A D gene is named only where the DNA matches it firmly. Expanded clones get a size class; other rows say once, few or many, or leave the size out.

clone size: once; D gene: TRBD2; J gene: TRBJ2-1; V gene: TRBV7-2; CDR3 DNA: TGTGCCAGCAGCTTAGCGCGGCGGGGGGAGAATGAGCAGTTCTTC; CDR3 protein: CASSLARRGENEQFF
clone size: -; D gene: -; J gene: TRBJ2-7; V gene: TRBV19; CDR3 DNA: TGTGCCAGTAGTAACGGACTTACCTACGAGCAGTACTTC; CDR3 protein: CASSNGLTYEQYF
clone size: -; D gene: -; J gene: TRBJ2-3; V gene: TRBV11-2; CDR3 DNA: TGTGCCAGCAGCCCTCAACCTAGCCGTCGGGCAGATACGCAGTATTTT; CDR3 protein: CASSPQPSRRADTQYF
clone size: -; D gene: -; J gene: TRBJ1-1; V gene: TRBV5-4; CDR3 DNA: TGTGCCAGCAGCCGGATGAACACTGAAGCTTTCTTT; CDR3 protein: CASSRMNTEAFF
clone size: once; D gene: -; J gene: TRBJ2-6; V gene: TRBV11-2; CDR3 DNA: TGTGCCAGCAGCCAAAGTGGGGCCAACGTCCTGACTTTC; CDR3 protein: CASSQSGANVLTF
clone size: -; D gene: TRBD2; J gene: TRBJ2-5; V gene: TRBV7-2; CDR3 DNA: TGTGCCAGCAGCTTGGGACTAGCGGGAGTGGGGGAGACCCAGTACTTC; CDR3 protein: CASSLGLAGVGETQYF
clone size: -; D gene: -; J gene: TRBJ1-3; V gene: TRBV18; CDR3 DNA: TGTGCCAGCTCACCACCGACGGGCCCCTCTGGAAACACCATATATTTT; CDR3 protein: CASSPPTGPSGNTIYF
clone size: -; D gene: -; J gene: TRBJ1-1; V gene: TRBV14; CDR3 DNA: TGTGCCAGCAGCCAAGTTGGCCCGTCGCAAGCTTTCTTT; CDR3 protein: CASSQVGPSQAFF
clone size: -; D gene: -; J gene: TRBJ1-1; V gene: TRBV28; CDR3 DNA: TGTGCCAGCAGTTTTTTAGGGCCCAGAGAAGCTTTCTTT; CDR3 protein: CASSFLGPREAFF
clone size: -; D gene: -; J gene: TRBJ2-1; V gene: TRBV13; CDR3 DNA: TGTGCCAGCAGCCCACCCTGGAGCTCCTACAATGAGCAGTTCTTC; CDR3 protein: CASSPPWSSYNEQFF
clone size: -; D gene: -; J gene: TRBJ1-2; V gene: TRBV11-2; CDR3 DNA: TGTGCCAGCAGCTTAAGTCTTCGGCAATTTAACTATGGCTACACCTTC; CDR3 protein: CASSLSLRQFNYGYTF
clone size: -; D gene: -; J gene: TRBJ2-7; V gene: TRBV5-5; CDR3 DNA: TGTGCCAGCAGCACCGCTCCAGGGCCTTACGAGCAGTACTTC; CDR3 protein: CASSTAPGPYEQYF
clone size: -; D gene: TRBD2; J gene: TRBJ2-3; V gene: TRBV28; CDR3 DNA: TGTGCCAGCAGCAGACTAGCGGGAGCCACAGATACGCAGTATTTT; CDR3 protein: CASSRLAGATDTQYF
clone size: -; D gene: TRBD2; J gene: TRBJ2-5; V gene: TRBV7-2; CDR3 DNA: TGTGCCAGCAGACTGGGACTAGCGGGAGGGCGAGAGACCCAGTACTTC; CDR3 protein: CASRLGLAGGRETQYF
clone size: -; D gene: -; J gene: TRBJ2-7; V gene: TRBV10-1; CDR3 DNA: TGCGCCAGCAGTCGCGAAGCCGGGACACCAACCTACGAGCAGTACTTC; CDR3 protein: CASSREAGTPTYEQYF
clone size: -; D gene: TRBD1; J gene: TRBJ2-7; V gene: TRBV5-4; CDR3 DNA: TGTGCCAGCAGCTTGGCCACAGGGGTCTACGAGCAGTACTTC; CDR3 protein: CASSLATGVYEQYF
clone size: -; D gene: -; J gene: TRBJ1-5; V gene: TRBV19; CDR3 DNA: TGTGCCAGTAGTAATGGAGCAGGAGTTCTTGGGAATCAGCCCCAGCATTTT; CDR3 protein: CASSNGAGVLGNQPQHF
clone size: -; D gene: TRBD1; J gene: TRBJ1-4; V gene: TRBV5-5; CDR3 DNA: TGTGCCAGCAGCGTCTGGACAGGGTCAGAAGAAAAACTGTTTTTT; CDR3 protein: CASSVWTGSEEKLFF
clone size: -; D gene: -; J gene: TRBJ2-1; V gene: TRBV5-1; CDR3 DNA: TGCGCCAGCAGGAGGGACAATGAGCAGTTCTTC; CDR3 protein: CASRRDNEQFF
clone size: -; D gene: -; J gene: TRBJ2-6; V gene: TRBV5-6; CDR3 DNA: TGTGCCAGCAGCTTGGATGGTGTCCAGCGCTCTGGGGCCAACGTCCTGACTTTC; CDR3 protein: CASSLDGVQRSGANVLTF
clone size: once; D gene: -; J gene: TRBJ2-5; V gene: TRBV25-1; CDR3 DNA: TGTGCCAGCAGTCAGGCGGGGGCACCGGAGACCCAGTACTTC; CDR3 protein: CASSQAGAPETQYF
clone size: -; D gene: -; J gene: TRBJ1-5; V gene: TRBV7-8; CDR3 DNA: TGTGCCAGCAGCCTAAGGGATAGCAATCAGCCCCAGCATTTT; CDR3 protein: CASSLRDSNQPQHF
clone size: -; D gene: -; J gene: TRBJ1-1; V gene: TRBV7-9; CDR3 DNA: TGTGCCAGCAGCCCTCCCGGGGAGACTGAAGCTTTCTTT; CDR3 protein: CASSPPGETEAFF
clone size: -; D gene: -; J gene: TRBJ2-1; V gene: TRBV2; CDR3 DNA: TGTGCCAGCAGCTACAGTGGAAGGCCCTCCTACAATGAGCAGTTCTTC; CDR3 protein: CASSYSGRPSYNEQFF
clone size: -; D gene: TRBD2; J gene: TRBJ2-7; V gene: TRBV4-2; CDR3 DNA: TGTGCCAGCAGCCAAGGTTTCAGGGAGGGCGAGCAGTACTTC; CDR3 protein: CASSQGFREGEQYF
clone size: once; D gene: -; J gene: TRBJ1-1; V gene: TRBV27; CDR3 DNA: TGTGCCAGCAGTTTCGGTCGGGGGTTGGACACTGAAGCTTTCTTT; CDR3 protein: CASSFGRGLDTEAFF
clone size: -; D gene: -; J gene: TRBJ1-5; V gene: TRBV2; CDR3 DNA: TGTGCCAGCAAAAGGCAGGGTAATCAGCCCCAGCATTTT; CDR3 protein: CASKRQGNQPQHF
clone size: -; D gene: -; J gene: TRBJ2-7; V gene: TRBV14; CDR3 DNA: TGTGCCAGCAGCCAAGGAGGAGTGCGATGGTACGAGCAGTACTTC; CDR3 protein: CASSQGGVRWYEQYF
clone size: -; D gene: -; J gene: TRBJ2-5; V gene: TRBV7-8; CDR3 DNA: TGTGCCAGCAGCCCGGTCTACCTCCTCGGGAGTGAAGCCTTAGCGCAGACCCAGTACTTC; CDR3 protein: CASSPVYLLGSEALAQTQYF
clone size: -; D gene: -; J gene: TRBJ2-3; V gene: TRBV9; CDR3 DNA: TGTGCCAGCAGCGTAGGACCCCCCACAGATACGCAGTATTTT; CDR3 protein: CASSVGPPTDTQYF
clone size: -; D gene: -; J gene: TRBJ1-1; V gene: TRBV5-1; CDR3 DNA: TGCGCCAGCAGCTACGGGGGCAACACTGAAGCTTTCTTT; CDR3 protein: CASSYGGNTEAFF
clone size: once; D gene: -; J gene: TRBJ2-5; V gene: TRBV11-2; CDR3 DNA: TGTGCCAGCAGCTCCCGGGATGGCTCGGGAGAGACCCAGTACTTC; CDR3 protein: CASSSRDGSGETQYF
clone size: -; D gene: -; J gene: TRBJ1-1; V gene: TRBV10-3; CDR3 DNA: TGTGCCATCACCCCTCTTATGAACACTGAAGCTTTCTTT; CDR3 protein: CAITPLMNTEAFF
clone size: -; D gene: -; J gene: TRBJ2-2; V gene: TRBV25-1; CDR3 DNA: TGTGCCAGCAGTGAATACACCCGAAGGGCCCCGAACACCGGGGAGCTGTTTTTT; CDR3 protein: CASSEYTRRAPNTGELFF
clone size: -; D gene: TRBD2; J gene: TRBJ2-2; V gene: TRBV6-5; CDR3 DNA: TGTGCCAGCAGGGGACTAGCGGGAACCGCGGGGGAGCTGTTTTTT; CDR3 protein: CASRGLAGTAGELFF
clone size: -; D gene: -; J gene: TRBJ1-1; V gene: TRBV6-5; CDR3 DNA: TGTGCCAGCAGTTACGTGCAGCTCGAAGCTTTCTTT; CDR3 protein: CASSYVQLEAFF
clone size: -; D gene: TRBD2; J gene: TRBJ2-3; V gene: TRBV5-4; CDR3 DNA: TGTGCCAGCAGCACCGGGACTAGCGGGAACGGAGATACGCAGTATTTT; CDR3 protein: CASSTGTSGNGDTQYF
clone size: -; D gene: -; J gene: TRBJ2-4; V gene: TRBV7-9; CDR3 DNA: TGTGCCAGCAGTTCACTACTGTCCGGGTCTCTAGCCAAAAACATTCAGTACTTC; CDR3 protein: CASSSLLSGSLAKNIQYF
clone size: few; D gene: -; J gene: TRBJ1-2; V gene: TRBV2; CDR3 DNA: TGTGCCAGCAGTGATGAAGGGGGTGGCTACACCTTC; CDR3 protein: CASSDEGGGYTF
clone size: -; D gene: TRBD1; J gene: TRBJ1-3; V gene: TRBV5-6; CDR3 DNA: TGTGCCAGCAGCTTGACCCCAGGGGGTGGAAACACCATATATTTT; CDR3 protein: CASSLTPGGGNTIYF
clone size: once; D gene: -; J gene: TRBJ2-1; V gene: TRBV28; CDR3 DNA: TGTGCCAGCAGTCGACCGGGACCAGTCTACAATGAGCAGTTCTTC; CDR3 protein: CASSRPGPVYNEQFF
clone size: -; D gene: -; J gene: TRBJ2-3; V gene: TRBV7-2; CDR3 DNA: TGTGCCAGCAGCCCGAGGCGTAGCACAGATACGCAGTATTTT; CDR3 protein: CASSPRRSTDTQYF
clone size: -; D gene: -; J gene: TRBJ1-5; V gene: TRBV19; CDR3 DNA: TGTGCCAGTGGATACGGGGTGGATCAGCCCCAGCATTTT; CDR3 protein: CASGYGVDQPQHF
clone size: -; D gene: -; J gene: TRBJ1-4; V gene: TRBV7-2; CDR3 DNA: TGTGCCAGCAGCCTAGGACCAGGAGGCCCAACCACCGGAGAAAAACTGTTTTTT; CDR3 protein: CASSLGPGGPTTGEKLFF
clone size: -; D gene: -; J gene: TRBJ1-1; V gene: TRBV10-3; CDR3 DNA: TGTGCCATCAGTGCTGGTCAGGCCGGGGGAAACACTGAAGCTTTCTTT; CDR3 protein: CAISAGQAGGNTEAFF
clone size: -; D gene: -; J gene: TRBJ2-7; V gene: TRBV5-6; CDR3 DNA: TGTGCCAGCAGCTTCCCCGAGCAGTACTTC; CDR3 protein: CASSFPEQYF
clone size: -; D gene: TRBD2; J gene: TRBJ2-5; V gene: TRBV10-3; CDR3 DNA: TGTGCCATCAGTGAGTCGGTCGATTCGGGAGGGAGAGAGACCCAGTACTTC; CDR3 protein: CAISESVDSGGRETQYF
clone size: -; D gene: -; J gene: TRBJ1-6; V gene: TRBV25-1; CDR3 DNA: TGTGCCAGCAGCCAGGGTGGCGGCTATAATTCACCCCTCCACTTT; CDR3 protein: CASSQGGGYNSPLHF
clone size: -; D gene: TRBD1; J gene: TRBJ2-7; V gene: TRBV5-6; CDR3 DNA: TGTGCCAGCAGCTTGATTGGGACAGGGGCGGGGGAGCAGTACTTC; CDR3 protein: CASSLIGTGAGEQYF
clone size: -; D gene: -; J gene: TRBJ2-7; V gene: TRBV19; CDR3 DNA: TGTGCCAGTAGTATAGAACAGGCTCCTTACAGCGAGCAGTACTTC; CDR3 protein: CASSIEQAPYSEQYF
clone size: few; D gene: -; J gene: TRBJ1-1; V gene: TRBV9; CDR3 DNA: TGTGCCAGCAGCGTAGATCGGGGAGACACTGAAGCTTTCTTT; CDR3 protein: CASSVDRGDTEAFF
clone size: -; D gene: -; J gene: TRBJ2-7; V gene: TRBV14; CDR3 DNA: TGTGCCAGCAGCCAATGGACGGGGAGCTCCTACGAGCAGTACTTC; CDR3 protein: CASSQWTGSSYEQYF
clone size: -; D gene: -; J gene: TRBJ2-3; V gene: TRBV11-2; CDR3 DNA: TGTGCCAGCAGCACAGTGGGCCGGACAGAGGATACGCAGTATTTT; CDR3 protein: CASSTVGRTEDTQYF